Each of the 19 T cell receptor beta chains below was sequenced from the same sample in a study of beta chain features in type 1 diabetes. The antigens for these receptors are not known. Study-level results: TCRB CDR3s from Type 1 diabetes patients were moderately but significantly shorter in all four CD4+ subsets.

All of the isolated RNA was reverse transcribed, so expressed TCRB transcripts were sequenced. Here immunoSEQ multiplex PCR was the method, and the copy in TCRdb shows in-frame clones only, minus some. The table includes 200,000 to 250,000 clones, under 20% detected once. Material for sequencing was naive CD4+ T cells from blood. These receptor sequences come from a man aged 30-40 years with type 1 diabetes.

This clone was counted only a few times. The V gene is TRBV29-1, the J gene TRBJ1-3; D call uncertain. The CDR3 has 12 residues. The V and J ends lost 1 base and 3 bases respectively, with 4 bases between them. The germline CDR1 and CDR2 sequences are SQVTM and ANQGSEA. CDR3 nucleotides: TGCAGCGTTGAAGGCGGTGGAAACACCATATATTTT. Its protein product is CSVEGGGNTIYF.

This clone showed up just a few times. The chain combines TRBV7-9 with TRBJ2-5, with D possibly called TRBD1 or TRBD2 (5 bases each). With 1 base removed from V and 3 bases from J, the gap between germline ends came to 18 bases. CDR3 length equals 17 residues. CDR1 is SEHNR, CDR2 FQNEAQ, per germline (reference sequence). Written as DNA, the CDR3 is TGTGCCAGCAGCTTAGTAGGGACCCTACTCAGTGAAGAGACCCAGTACTTC. It translates to CASSLVGTLLSEETQYF.

This chain joins TRBV30 and TRBJ2-1; no definite D call. Trimming left V 0 bases short and J 6 bases short, with 9 bases between. This CDR3 is built from 13 residues. Looked up from germline, CDR1 is GTSNPN and CDR2 is SVGIG (reference sequence). The CDR3 region has the DNA TGTGCCTGGAGTGTAAGAGTGGTCAATGAGCAGTTCTTC. It specifies CAWSVRVVNEQFF.

This clone was observed a few times. The J gene is TRBJ2-4, the V gene TRBV5-1; TRBD1 agrees at 9 bases. The CDR3 is 14 amino acids. The V gene end was trimmed by 4 bases and the J gene end by 7 bases; junction bases not matched to a gene: 6. CDR1 is SGHRS, CDR2 YFSETQ, per germline. This CDR3 reads CASSKDRGENIQYF. The CDR3 bases are TGCGCCAGCAGCAAGGACAGGGGTGAGAACATTCAGTACTTC.

This clone was counted between two and nine times. This chain joins TRBV9 and TRBJ2-5; D tentatively reads TRBD1 or TRBD2 (5 bases each). Germline CDR1 is SGDLS and CDR2 is YYNGEE. The CDR3 contains 16 residues. V was cut by 0 bases and J by 1 base, with 13 bases left in between. The CDR3: CASSVGNAGGQETQYF. CDR3 DNA sequence: TGTGCCAGCAGCGTAGGGAATGCTGGGGGCCAAGAGACCCAGTACTTC. The whole variable domain, remainder taken from reference TRBV9 and TRBJ2-5, is DSGVTQTPKHLITATGQRVTLRCSPRSGDLSVYWYQQSLDQGLQFLIQYYNGEERAKGNILERFSAQQFPDLHSELNLSSLELGDSALYFCASSVGNAGGQETQYFGPGTRLLVL.

The chain uses TRBV30 and TRBJ1-5; D is unresolved. V lost 3 bases, J lost 5 bases, and 14 bases lay in between. The germline CDR1 and CDR2 sequences are GTSNPN and SVGIG (reference sequence). This CDR3 has 14 amino acids. CDR3: CAWSKDLGDQPQHF. The CDR3 nucleotides read TGTGCCTGGAGCAAGGACTTGGGCGATCAGCCCCAGCATTTT.

The chain employs TRBV29-1 and TRBJ2-7; possible D gene TRBD1, 5 bases. Germline CDR1 reads SQVTM; CDR2 reads ANQGSEA. This CDR3 has 15 amino acids. V was pared by 4 bases and J by 0 bases, with 16 bases between. CDR3 coding DNA: TGCAGCGTTGGGACAAGCGTAAGGAGCTCCTACGAGCAGTACTTC. Its translation: CSVGTSVRSSYEQYF.

V and J are TRBV9 and TRBJ2-3; D is undetermined. Between the trimmed V and J ends, which lost 0 bases and 0 bases, there was a span of 8 bases. There are 15 residues in the CDR3. CDR1 and CDR2 (germline): SGDLS, YYNGEE. Here the CDR3 DNA reads TGTGCCAGCAGCGTAGCGGCAGGTAGCACAGATACGCAGTATTTT. Translation: CASSVAAGSTDTQYF. Filled out from reference TRBV9 and TRBJ2-3, the complete variable domain reads DSGVTQTPKHLITATGQRVTLRCSPRSGDLSVYWYQQSLDQGLQFLIQYYNGEERAKGNILERFSAQQFPDLHSELNLSSLELGDSALYFCASSVAAGSTDTQYFGPGTRLTVL.

The V call is TRBV29-1, the J call TRBJ2-7; the D gene is possibly TRBD2 (5 bases). Germline CDR1 is SQVTM and CDR2 is ANQGSEA. The V end lost 4 bases, the J end lost 1 base, and 14 bases lay between the germline ends. The CDR3 extends over 14 amino acids. The DNA for the CDR3 is TGCAGCGTTGGCGGGCAGCTTGGTTCCTACGAGCAGTACTTC. Translating gives CSVGGQLGSYEQYF.

This clone was seen a few times. The chain links TRBV29-1 to TRBJ1-1; D is ambiguous. This CDR3 comprises 11 residues. From germline, CDR1 is SQVTM and CDR2 ANQGSEA. V shed 4 bases and J shed 7 bases, with 10 bases lying between them. As DNA, the CDR3 is TGCAGCGTTGCCAAGACATTTGAAGCTTTCTTT. Protein sequence: CSVAKTFEAFF. Complete variable domain (other parts from reference TRBV29-1 and TRBJ1-1): SAVISQKPSRDICQRGTSLTIQCQVDSQVTMMFWYRQQPGQSLTLIATANQGSEATYESGFVIDKFPISRPNLTFSTLTVSNMSPEDSSIYLCSVAKTFEAFFGQGTRLTVV.

This clone was observed a handful of times. The rearrangement uses TRBV15 and TRBJ2-1; D gene ambiguous. Germline V CDR1 and CDR2: LNHNV, YYDKDF (reference sequence). The CDR3 has 12 residues. Between the trimmed V and J ends, which lost 0 bases and 11 bases, there was a span of 8 bases. This CDR3 is CATSRDFIKQFF. The CDR3 coding sequence is TGTGCCACCAGCAGAGATTTTATTAAGCAGTTCTTC.

This clone was counted a few times. The chain carries TRBV28 and TRBJ1-5; no firm D call. Looked up from germline, CDR1 is MDHEN and CDR2 is SYDVKM. V dropped 5 bases and J dropped 2 bases, with 7 bases sitting between them. The CDR3 consists of 13 residues. Here the CDR3 DNA reads TGTGCCAGCAGTCTGAATGGCAATCAGCCCCAGCATTTT. Encoded protein: CASSLNGNQPQHF.

The table lists this clone with a few counts. This chain uses TRBV28 with TRBJ2-7, with 8 bases aligning to TRBD2. The CDR3 runs 17 residues. V shed 2 bases, J shed 4 bases, and the junction held 13 bases outside the gene matches. Germline V gives CDR1 MDHEN, CDR2 SYDVKM. CDR3 sequence (DNA): TGTGCCAGCAGTTTAGGGTCCAGGGAGCGGGAGAGGTACGAGCAGTACTTC. Residues: CASSLGSRERERYEQYF.

V usage is TRBV4-3 and J usage is TRBJ1-1; D gene unclear. From germline, CDR1 is LGHNA and CDR2 YSLEER. Trimming cost V 1 base and J 3 bases, with 6 bases left between them. The CDR3 has 13 amino acids. The CDR3 sequence is CASSQVRDTEAFF. In DNA, the CDR3 is TGCGCCAGCAGCCAAGTGCGCGACACTGAAGCTTTCTTT.

The sample holds a few counts of this clone. The chain combines TRBV9 with TRBJ2-3; D is uncertain. The length of the CDR3 is 12 residues. Per the germline V gene, CDR1 is SGDLS and CDR2 is YYNGEE. V was pared by 3 bases and J by 5 bases, with 7 bases between. The CDR3 sequence: CASSAEGDTQYF. As DNA, the CDR3 is TGTGCCAGCAGCGCCGAAGGAGATACGCAGTATTTT.

This clone has only a few counts. The chain has TRBV29-1 and TRBJ1-2; 9 bases fit TRBD1. Germline CDR1 SQVTM, CDR2 ANQGSEA. Germline trimming cut 7 bases from V and 4 bases from J; bases unmatched to any gene: 7. The CDR3 loop spans 13 amino acids. For the CDR3, the DNA is TGCAGCGCCGCTCCGGGACAGGGCTATGGCTACACCTTC. This translates into CSAAPGQGYGYTF.

This clone showed up just a few times. The rearrangement uses TRBV7-9 and TRBJ2-2; D gene ambiguous. V shed 2 bases and J shed 7 bases, with 5 bases lying between them. The CDR3 has 12 amino acids. The germline gives CDR1 SEHNR, CDR2 FQNEAQ (reference sequence). Here the CDR3 reads CASSLTRGELFF. The DNA of the CDR3 is TGTGCCAGCAGCTTAACGCGCGGGGAGCTGTTTTTT.

CDR3 bases: TGTGCCAGCAGCCCGGGACAGGGGACGACCCAGTACTTC. It translates to CASSPGQGTTQYF. The chain combines TRBV6-5 with TRBJ2-5; 10 nucleotides align to TRBD1. CDR3 length: 13 amino acids. After removal of 6 bases from V and 7 bases from J, the junction contained 5 bases not matched to a gene. The germline V gene encodes CDR1 MNHEY and CDR2 SVGAGI.

This clone was picked up a small number of times. This sequence joins TRBV28 and TRBJ2-7, with D possibly TRBD1 on 5 matching bases. The CDR3 is made up of 13 amino acids. The ends were cut back, 2 bases at V and 3 bases at J, with 8 bases in the middle. Germline loops: CDR1 MDHEN, CDR2 SYDVKM. The CDR3 DNA reads TGTGCCAGCAGTTTAGACAGTAACTACGAGCAGTACTTC. Translated: CASSLDSNYEQYF.